The 31 T cell receptor beta chains reported below all come from one sample, sequenced in a study of T cell clonotyping in hematopoietic cell transplantation. TCRdb's copy holds only in-frame clones and misses some; the assay was immunoSEQ multiplex PCR. The sample lists approximately 75,000 clones, around 94% occurring once. The sequenced sample was peripheral blood mononuclear cells. These receptor sequences come from a man aged 50 or older in good health. Some clones in this sample may be carry-over from other donors' samples.

The chain employs TRBV28 and TRBJ2-7; D is perhaps TRBD1 or TRBD2 (5 bases each). Germline-derived CDR1 and CDR2 are MDHEN and SYDVKM. This CDR3 region has 16 residues. V was trimmed by 6 bases and J by 2 bases, leaving 20 bases between them. This CDR3 is CASRSPGPKRPYEQYF. The CDR3 region has the DNA TGTGCCAGCAGATCCCCGGGACCCAAACGCCCCTACGAGCAGTACTTC.

The J gene is TRBJ1-4, the V gene TRBV6-1; D unresolved. This CDR3 has 10 amino acids. Germline lookup yields CDR1 MNHNS and CDR2 SASEGT. The ends were cut back, 5 bases at V and 8 bases at J, with 3 bases in the middle. In DNA, the CDR3 is TGTGCCAGCAGTCTAGAAAAACTGTTTTTT. Its translation is CASSLEKLFF.

The J gene is TRBJ1-2, the V gene TRBV7-9; possibly TRBD1 for D (6 bases). CDR3 length: 15 residues. Germline values: CDR1 SEHNR, CDR2 FQNEAQ (reference sequence). The V gene lost 4 bases and the J gene lost 3 bases, with 15 bases spanning the gap. The CDR3 coding sequence is TGTGCCAGCAGCTCACCCCGACAGGCCCACTATGGCTACACCTTC. It is translated as CASSSPRQAHYGYTF.

This clone was picked up one time. V usage is TRBV30 and J usage is TRBJ2-2; TRBD1 is a possible D gene (6 bases). Trimming took off 3 bases at V and 0 bases at J, with 20 bases between the two ends. Per germline, CDR1 GTSNPN and CDR2 SVGIG (reference sequence). The CDR3 spans 18 residues. CDR3 in amino acids: CAWSMKQGRRTNTGELFF. The CDR3 DNA reads as TGTGCCTGGAGCATGAAACAGGGTCGGAGGACGAACACCGGGGAGCTGTTTTTT.

The genes are TRBV28 and TRBJ1-3; D is possibly TRBD1 (6 bases). Trimming removed 3 bases at V and 2 bases at J, with 14 bases between. Germline lookup yields CDR1 MDHEN and CDR2 SYDVKM. This CDR3 spans 16 amino acids. For the CDR3, the DNA is TGTGCCAGCAGTTTGTGGTCAGGGGATACTGGAAACACCATATATTTT. Amino acid sequence: CASSLWSGDTGNTIYF.

This clone was detected once. The chain couples TRBV7-9 to TRBJ2-2, with D possibly matching TRBD1 (5 bases). The CDR3 runs to 16 residues. Germline V lookup: CDR1 SEHNR, CDR2 FQNEAQ (reference sequence). Trimming stripped 1 base from V and 2 bases from J, with 11 bases between. The CDR3 here is CASSLGLQGNTGELFF. CDR3 sequence (DNA): TGTGCCAGCAGCTTAGGTCTCCAGGGTAACACCGGGGAGCTGTTTTTT.

The rearrangement uses TRBV2 and TRBJ2-1; D is uncertain. Trimming took 6 bases from V and 0 from J, leaving 12 bases between them. Germline CDR1 reads SNHLY; CDR2 reads FYNNEI. The CDR3 totals 15 residues. CDR3 in DNA: TGTGCCAGCAGCTCCCAAAGCGCCTCCTACAATGAGCAGTTCTTC. This codes for CASSSQSASYNEQFF.

The CDR3 is CASSSTGSGELFF. The DNA for the CDR3 is TGTGCCAGCAGCTCCACAGGGTCCGGGGAGCTGTTTTTT. The chain links TRBV7-2 to TRBJ2-2, with D perhaps matching TRBD1 (6 bases). This CDR3 is 13 amino acids long. Germline V gene data show CDR1 as SGHTA and CDR2 as FQGNSA. Trimming removed 4 bases at V and 6 bases at J, with 9 bases between. Variable domain in full (rest from reference TRBV7-2 and TRBJ2-2): GAGVSQSPSNKVTEKGKDVELRCDPISGHTALYWYRQSLGQGLEFLIYFQGNSAPDKSGLPSDRFSAERTGGSVSTLTIQRTQQEDSAVYLCASSSTGSGELFFGEGSRLTVL.

This clone is a singleton in its sample. CDR3 sequence reads: CASSLYGPNSPLHF. The CDR3 nucleotides are TGTGCCAGCAGTTTATATGGGCCCAATTCACCCCTCCACTTT. The V and J genes are TRBV27 and TRBJ1-6; D gene uncertain. Trimming stripped 1 base from V and 7 bases from J, with 8 bases between. This CDR3 spans 14 amino acids. Germline V gene data show CDR1 as MNHEY and CDR2 as SMNVEV (reference sequence).

This rearrangement joins TRBV6-1 to TRBJ1-1; D remains ambiguous. The CDR3 is 13 residues long. The V end lost 5 bases, the J end lost 6 bases, and 13 bases lay between the germline ends. Germline V gene sequence: CDR1 MNHNS, CDR2 SASEGT. The DNA for the CDR3 is TGTGCCAGCAGTCTCGGGGAAAGGTCTGAAGCTTTCTTT. Translation gives CASSLGERSEAFF.

The rearrangement joins TRBV28 to TRBJ1-4; no definite D call. Germline CDR1 and CDR2: MDHEN and SYDVKM. The CDR3 covers 13 residues. The V gene lost 3 bases and the J gene lost 8 bases, with 10 bases spanning the gap. CDR3 bases: TGTGCCAGCAGTTTCGGGGTTCGGGAAAAACTGTTTTTT. It encodes CASSFGVREKLFF.

The sample holds one count of this clone. The rearrangement links TRBV4-1 to TRBJ1-1; D is ambiguous. V shed 2 bases and J shed 7 bases, with 17 bases lying between them. Germline CDR1 MGHRA, CDR2 YSYEKL. CDR3 size: 15 residues. The CDR3 coding sequence is TGCGCCAGCAGCCAAATCGTGGTAACGCAGGTTGAAGCTTTCTTT. It is translated as CASSQIVVTQVEAFF.

The V and J genes are TRBV9 and TRBJ2-7; 10 bases are a match to TRBD1. The CDR3 runs 15 residues. V lost 4 bases and J lost 3; bases outside the gene matches: 7. Per the germline V gene, CDR1 is SGDLS and CDR2 is YYNGEE. In nucleotides, the CDR3 is TGTGCCAGCAGCCCCCGGACAGGGGGTGTCTACGAGCAGTACTTC. It is translated as CASSPRTGGVYEQYF.

This chain links TRBV2 with TRBJ2-1, with D unclear. CDR1 and CDR2 (germline): SNHLY, FYNNEI. The CDR3 has 12 amino acids. Trimming took off 7 bases at V and 6 bases at J, with 10 bases between the two ends. The CDR3 loop is CASIGRRNEQFF. CDR3 DNA: TGTGCCAGCATAGGGCGTCGCAATGAGCAGTTCTTC.

This clone was seen only once. The chain joins TRBV30 to TRBJ2-7; TRBD1 is a possible D gene (6 bases). V lost 0 bases to trimming and J lost 3 bases, with 9 bases between them. Germline V gene sequence: CDR1 GTSNPN, CDR2 SVGIG (reference sequence). The CDR3 consists of 13 residues. CDR3 in amino acids: CAWSVQGGYEQYF. The CDR3 DNA reads as TGTGCCTGGAGTGTACAAGGGGGCTACGAGCAGTACTTC.

This chain joins TRBV5-8 and TRBJ2-3; D may match TRBD1 or TRBD2 (6 bases each). Trimming removed 3 bases at V and 0 bases at J, with 11 bases between. CDR3 length equals 15 residues. CDR1 is SGHTS, CDR2 YDEGEE, per germline. CDR3 nucleotide sequence: TGTGCCAGCAGCTCGCGGGACACAAGCACAGATACGCAGTATTTT. It specifies CASSSRDTSTDTQYF. The full variable domain, its missing parts supplied by reference TRBV5-8 and TRBJ2-3, is EAGVTQSPTHLIKTRGQQATLRCSPISGHTSVYWYQQALGLGLQFLLWYDEGEERNRGNFPPRFSGRQFPNYSSELNVNALELEDSALYLCASSSRDTSTDTQYFGPGTRLTVL.

The V gene is TRBV28, the J gene TRBJ1-1, with no clear D. The V and J ends lost 3 bases and 0 bases respectively, with 5 bases between them. Germline V gives CDR1 MDHEN, CDR2 SYDVKM. The CDR3 spans 13 residues. The CDR3 loop is CASSLLVNTEAFF. The CDR3 DNA sequence: TGTGCCAGCAGTTTGTTGGTGAACACTGAAGCTTTCTTT.

The rearrangement joins TRBV7-9 to TRBJ1-1, with a tentative D call TRBD1 (5 bases). Trimming took 2 bases from V and 3 from J, leaving 10 bases between them. Germline CDR1 and CDR2: SEHNR and FQNEAQ (reference sequence). This CDR3 spans 14 amino acids. CDR3 residues: CASSLPTEYTEAFF. The CDR3 DNA sequence: TGTGCCAGCAGCTTACCGACAGAGTACACTGAAGCTTTCTTT.

The chain couples TRBV9 to TRBJ1-4, with unresolved D. V was cut by 4 bases and J by 7 bases, with 20 bases left in between. The CDR3 is made up of 16 amino acids. Germline values: CDR1 SGDLS, CDR2 YYNGEE. The CDR3 loop reads CASSPRQAGSGEKLFF. The CDR3 nucleotides are TGTGCCAGCAGCCCCCGCCAAGCAGGTAGCGGTGAAAAACTGTTTTTT.

The V gene is TRBV27, the J gene TRBJ1-2; perhaps TRBD1 as D (5 bases). Germline V gives CDR1 MNHEY, CDR2 SMNVEV (reference sequence). Trimming cost V 2 bases and J 6 bases, with 13 bases left between them. This CDR3 has 14 amino acids. CDR3 protein: CASSLVAGRHGYTF. CDR3 coding DNA: TGTGCCAGCAGTTTAGTAGCAGGGCGGCATGGCTACACCTTC.

This chain's CDR3 is CASSASGTGYNEQFF. Written as DNA, the CDR3 is TGTGCCAGCAGCGCATCCGGGACAGGGTACAATGAGCAGTTCTTC. The chain links TRBV9 to TRBJ2-1, with TRBD1 matching over 9 bases. The trim removed 3 bases at V and 4 bases at J, leaving 5 bases unmatched. Germline-derived CDR1 and CDR2 are SGDLS and YYNGEE. The CDR3 extends over 15 amino acids.

Comments on this clone: The junction shows a germline mismatch at one end, possibly a read error. The J gene is TRBJ1-1, the V gene TRBV7-9; TRBD1 aligns across 7 bases. Germline V CDR1 and CDR2: SEHNR, FQNEAQ (reference sequence). The CDR3 loop spans 16 amino acids. CDR3 residues: CAGSLTTGWGNTEAFF. Here the CDR3 DNA reads TGTGCCGGCAGCCTAACGACAGGGTGGGGGAACACTGAAGCTTTCTTT.

This sequence joins TRBV2 and TRBJ1-2, with D possibly matching TRBD1 (5 bases). CDR3 length: 14 residues. V gave up 6 bases and J gave up 8 bases, with 19 bases separating them. The germline gives CDR1 SNHLY, CDR2 FYNNEI. CDR3 sequence (DNA): TGTGCCAGCAGCCCCCCTCTCTCAGGGTCCGGCTACACCTTC. Protein sequence: CASSPPLSGSGYTF.

V and J are TRBV5-1 and TRBJ2-3; D gene uncertain. CDR3 size: 14 residues. The V end was cut by 0 bases, the J end by 2 bases, with 7 bases between. Germline loops: CDR1 SGHRS, CDR2 YFSETQ. The CDR3 DNA sequence: TGCGCCAGCAGCTTGGAGGGCTACACAGATACGCAGTATTTT. This sequence encodes CASSLEGYTDTQYF. Drawing the rest from reference TRBV5-1 and TRBJ2-3, the complete variable domain is KAGVTQTPRYLIKTRGQQVTLSCSPISGHRSVSWYQQTPGQGLQFLFEYFSETQRNKGNFPGRFSGRQFSNSRSEMNVSTLELGDSALYLCASSLEGYTDTQYFGPGTRLTVL.

V usage is TRBV5-6 and J usage is TRBJ1-1; the match to TRBD1 covers 7 bases. The CDR3 runs 14 residues. The trim removed 4 bases at V and 2 bases at J, leaving 5 bases unmatched. CDR1 and CDR2 from the germline V gene are SGHDT and YYEEEE. In DNA form, the CDR3 reads TGTGCCAGCAGCGGGGACAGCATAAACACTGAAGCTTTCTTT. This encodes CASSGDSINTEAFF.

The chain joins TRBV2 to TRBJ2-5; perhaps D is TRBD1 or TRBD2 (5 bases each). Germline-derived CDR1 and CDR2 are SNHLY and FYNNEI. This CDR3 contains 16 residues. V was shortened by 5 bases and J by 7 bases, with 23 bases between the two germline ends. CDR3 sequence (DNA): TGTGCCAGCAGTCCTAAGACCGGGACGGGCCTCGGGACCCAGTACTTC. It encodes CASSPKTGTGLGTQYF.

This chain links TRBV6-5 with TRBJ2-1; 7 bases match TRBD2. In germline, CDR1 is MNHEY, CDR2 SVGAGI. Trimming took 2 bases from V and 7 from J; bases not matched to a gene: 8. The CDR3 sequence is 15 residues long. For the CDR3, the DNA is TGTGCCAGCAGTTACGGGACCCTGGGAGGGAATGAGCAGTTCTTC. This codes for CASSYGTLGGNEQFF.

The sample holds one count of this clone. The chain is built from TRBV19 and TRBJ2-7; no clear D gene. V gave up 0 bases and J gave up 0 bases, with 12 bases separating them. The CDR3 runs to 16 residues. Germline V lookup: CDR1 LNHDA, CDR2 SQIVND (reference sequence). The CDR3 nucleotides are TGTGCCAGTAGTATAGATAGGGCGACTTACTCCTACGAGCAGTACTTC. Its translation: CASSIDRATYSYEQYF.

Concerning this clone: At the DNA level, this CDR3 is encoded by other sequences in the same sample as well. V and J are TRBV11-3 and TRBJ2-1, with TRBD2 matching 7 bases. The CDR3 is 14 amino acids. CDR1 and CDR2 from the germline V gene are SGHNT and YENEEA. The junction had 2 bases not matched to a gene; V was cut back by 3 bases and J by 3 bases. In DNA, the CDR3 is TGTGCCAGCAGCTTGGGCGGGAGCTACAATGAGCAGTTCTTC. Protein sequence: CASSLGGSYNEQFF.

This clone was recorded once. The chain has TRBV11-2 and TRBJ2-7; D is possibly TRBD1 or TRBD2 (6 bases each). CDR3 length equals 17 residues. Trimming stripped 7 bases from V and 2 bases from J, with 24 bases between. Germline CDR1 reads SGHAT; CDR2 reads FQNNGV. CDR3 sequence reads: CASIKFGGPKTPYEQYF. CDR3 in DNA: TGTGCCAGCATCAAATTCGGGGGCCCTAAGACCCCCTACGAGCAGTACTTC.

J is TRBJ1-5 and V is TRBV6-6, with 9 bases that match TRBD1. V lost 6 bases to trimming and J lost 1 base; unmatched junction nucleotides: 4. This CDR3 spans 15 amino acids. Germline V gives CDR1 MNHNY, CDR2 SVGAGI (reference sequence). In DNA, the CDR3 is TGTGCCAGCAGCAGACAGGGGGGAAGCAATCAGCCCCAGCATTTT. Its protein is CASSRQGGSNQPQHF.